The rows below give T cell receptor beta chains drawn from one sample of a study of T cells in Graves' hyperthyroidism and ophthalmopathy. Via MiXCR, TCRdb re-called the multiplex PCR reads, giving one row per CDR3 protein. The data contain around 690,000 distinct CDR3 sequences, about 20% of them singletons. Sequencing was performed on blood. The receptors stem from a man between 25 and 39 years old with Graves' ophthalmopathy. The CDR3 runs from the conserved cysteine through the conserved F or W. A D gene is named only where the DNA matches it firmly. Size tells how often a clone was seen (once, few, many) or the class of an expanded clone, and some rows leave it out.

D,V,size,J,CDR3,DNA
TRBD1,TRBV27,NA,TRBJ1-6,CASSPDRDNSPLHF,TGTGCCAGCTCCCCGGACAGGGACAATTCACCCCTCCACTTT
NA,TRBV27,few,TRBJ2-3,CASTKVGTGIADTQYF,TGTGCCAGCACCAAAGTCGGGACCGGTATAGCAGATACGCAGTATTTT
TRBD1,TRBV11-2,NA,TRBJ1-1,CASSSGAGGYTEAFF,TGTGCCAGCAGCTCCGGGGCAGGGGGATACACTGAAGCTTTCTTT
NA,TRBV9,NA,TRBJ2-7,CASSPPGMTYEQYF,TGTGCCAGCAGTCCACCAGGAATGACCTACGAGCAGTACTTC
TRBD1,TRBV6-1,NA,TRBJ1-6,CASSTTGTGYNSPLHF,TGTGCCAGCAGTACAACCGGGACAGGCTATAATTCACCCCTCCACTTT
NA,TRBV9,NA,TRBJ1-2,CASSVKQAQRDGYTF,TGTGCCAGCAGCGTAAAACAGGCTCAACGAGATGGCTACACCTTC
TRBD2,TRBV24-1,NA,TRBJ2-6,CATGDSGREEFTGANVLTF,TGTGCCACCGGAGACTCAGGGCGGGAGGAATTTACTGGGGCCAACGTCCTGACTTTC
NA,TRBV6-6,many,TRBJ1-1,CASSYSTHTEAFF,TGTGCCAGCAGTTACTCGACCCACACTGAAGCTTTCTTT
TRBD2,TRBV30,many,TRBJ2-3,CAWSVIRTSGILDTQYF,TGTGCCTGGAGTGTTATCAGGACTAGCGGGATCTTAGATACGCAGTATTTT
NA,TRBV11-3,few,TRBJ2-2,CASSSSFTGELFF,TGTGCCAGCAGCTCGTCGTTCACCGGGGAGCTGTTTTTT
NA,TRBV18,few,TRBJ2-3,CASSPNQGVDTQYF,TGTGCCAGCTCACCAAACCAGGGAGTGGATACGCAGTATTTT
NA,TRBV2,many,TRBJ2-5,CASRTGSYQETQYF,TGTGCCAGCAGAACAGGGTCGTACCAAGAGACCCAGTACTTC
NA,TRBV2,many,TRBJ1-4,CASSEGQPNEKLFF,TGTGCCAGCAGTGAAGGACAGCCAAATGAAAAACTGTTTTTT
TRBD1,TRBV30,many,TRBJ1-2,CAWSAGGGYGYTF,TGTGCCTGGAGTGCAGGGGGGGGCTATGGCTACACCTTC
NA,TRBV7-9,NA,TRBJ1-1,CASSPQGVRGAEAFF,TGTGCCAGCAGCCCCCAGGGAGTTCGTGGTGCTGAAGCTTTCTTT
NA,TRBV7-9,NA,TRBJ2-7,CASSLAQHYEQYF,TGTGCCAGCAGCTTGGCTCAGCACTACGAGCAGTACTTC
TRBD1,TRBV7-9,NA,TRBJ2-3,CASSSDRALRADTQYF,TGTGCCAGCAGCTCCGACAGGGCCTTAAGGGCAGATACGCAGTATTTT
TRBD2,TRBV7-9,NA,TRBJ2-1,CASSASGNRNEQFF,TGTGCCAGCAGCGCTAGCGGGAATAGGAATGAGCAGTTCTTC
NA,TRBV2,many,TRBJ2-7,CASSGQRPPPYEQYF,TGTGCCAGCAGTGGGCAGCGTCCCCCCCCCTACGAGCAGTACTTC
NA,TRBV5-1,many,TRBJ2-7,CASSLSMLEDEQYF,TGCGCCAGCAGCTTGTCAATGCTGGAAGACGAGCAGTACTTC
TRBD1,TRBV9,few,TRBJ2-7,CASSVGDRAYEQYF,TGTGCCAGCAGCGTAGGGGACAGGGCCTACGAGCAGTACTTC
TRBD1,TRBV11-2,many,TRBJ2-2,CASSGTGDTGELFF,TGTGCCAGCAGCGGGACAGGGGACACCGGGGAGCTGTTTTTT